The entry below gives a single T cell receptor beta chain sequence along with its context. Its antigen remains unknown. TCRdb's copy holds only in-frame clones and misses some; the assay was immunoSEQ multiplex PCR. The sample holds some 31,000 clones, approximately 70% seen once. J gave up 4 bases and V 5 bases, and 2 bases lay outside the gene matches. The CDR3 spans 14 residues. Germline assignment: CDR1 SGHVS and CDR2 FNYEAQ. Following autologous stem cell transplantation, relapse occurred in every patient, and exposure to brentuximab vedotin varied. This entry comes from a study of PD-1 blockade in classical Hodgkin lymphoma. The study's findings and limits: Complete responders possessed baseline diversity comparable to newly diagnosed patients. Patients were excluded if nivolumab began under 1 year after ASCT (the autologous transplant).

The source is a human donor with classical Hodgkin lymphoma. This specimen consisted of peripheral blood mononuclear cells (PBMCs), obtained before the second cycle of nivolumab. The chain combines TRBV7-6 with TRBJ2-1; TRBD2 agrees at 10 bases. Here the CDR3 reads CASSRTSGYNEQFF. The CDR3 DNA sequence: TGTGCCAGCAGCCGGACTAGCGGTTACAATGAGCAGTTCTTC.